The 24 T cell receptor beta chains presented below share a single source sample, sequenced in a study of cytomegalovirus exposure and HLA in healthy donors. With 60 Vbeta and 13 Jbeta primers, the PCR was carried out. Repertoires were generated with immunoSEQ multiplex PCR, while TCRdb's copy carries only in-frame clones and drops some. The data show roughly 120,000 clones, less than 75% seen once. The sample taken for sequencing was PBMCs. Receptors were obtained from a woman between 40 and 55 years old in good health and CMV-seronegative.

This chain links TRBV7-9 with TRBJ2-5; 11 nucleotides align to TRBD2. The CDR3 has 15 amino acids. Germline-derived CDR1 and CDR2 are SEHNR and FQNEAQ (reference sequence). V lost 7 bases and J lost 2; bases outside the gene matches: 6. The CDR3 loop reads CASMLAGGYQETQYF. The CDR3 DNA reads TGTGCCAGCATGCTAGCGGGGGGATATCAAGAGACCCAGTACTTC.

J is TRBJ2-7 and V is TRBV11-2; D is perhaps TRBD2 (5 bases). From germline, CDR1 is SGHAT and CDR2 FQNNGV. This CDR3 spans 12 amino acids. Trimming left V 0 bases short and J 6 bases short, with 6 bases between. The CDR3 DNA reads TGTGCCAGCAGCTTAGAGCGGGCCGAGCAGTACTTC. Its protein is CASSLERAEQYF.

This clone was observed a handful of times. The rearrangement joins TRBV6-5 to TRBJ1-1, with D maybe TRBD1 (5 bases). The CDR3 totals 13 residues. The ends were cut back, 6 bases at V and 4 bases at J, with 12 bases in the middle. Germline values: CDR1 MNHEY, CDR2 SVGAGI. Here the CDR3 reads CASSPVTGTEAFF. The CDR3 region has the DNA TGTGCCAGCAGCCCCGTCACAGGCACTGAAGCTTTCTTT.

In DNA, the CDR3 is TGTGCCTGGAGTGGCCTTTCGGGACTTACCGGGGAGCTGTTTTTT. This encodes CAWSGLSGLTGELFF. The genes are TRBV30 and TRBJ2-2; the D gene is possibly TRBD2 (6 bases). Trimming took off 1 base at V and 5 bases at J, with 14 bases between the two ends. Germline CDR1 is GTSNPN and CDR2 is SVGIG (reference sequence). The CDR3 covers 15 residues.

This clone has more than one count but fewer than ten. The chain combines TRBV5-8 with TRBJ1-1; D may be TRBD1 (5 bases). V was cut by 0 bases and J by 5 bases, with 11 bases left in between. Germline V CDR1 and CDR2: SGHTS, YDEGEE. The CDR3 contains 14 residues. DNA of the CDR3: TGTGCCAGCAGCTTGGTCGGGGGTCCGACTGAAGCTTTCTTT. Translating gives CASSLVGGPTEAFF.

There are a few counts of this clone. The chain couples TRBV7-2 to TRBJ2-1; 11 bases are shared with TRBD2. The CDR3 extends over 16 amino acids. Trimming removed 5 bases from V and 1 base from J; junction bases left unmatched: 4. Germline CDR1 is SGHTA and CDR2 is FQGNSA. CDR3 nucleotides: TGTGCCAGCAGCCTCAGACTAGCGGGGTCCTACAATGAGCAGTTCTTC. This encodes CASSLRLAGSYNEQFF.

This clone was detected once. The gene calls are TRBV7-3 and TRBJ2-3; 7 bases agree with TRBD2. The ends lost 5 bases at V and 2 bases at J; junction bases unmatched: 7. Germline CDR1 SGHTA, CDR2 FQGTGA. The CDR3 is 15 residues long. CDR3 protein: CASSPGGWATDTQYF. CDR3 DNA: TGTGCCAGCAGCCCCGGGGGGTGGGCCACAGATACGCAGTATTTT. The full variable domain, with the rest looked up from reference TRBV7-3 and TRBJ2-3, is GAGVSQTPSNKVTEKGKYVELRCDPISGHTALYWYRQSLGQGPEFLIYFQGTGAADDSGLPNDRFFAVRPEGSVSTLKIQRTERGDSAVYLCASSPGGWATDTQYFGPGTRLTVL.

DNA of the CDR3: TGTGCCAGCAGTTACTCAGCGGCAGGTTCCTACGAGCAGTACTTC. It specifies CASSYSAAGSYEQYF. This chain uses TRBV6-5 with TRBJ2-7, with a tentative D call TRBD2 (5 bases). CDR1 and CDR2 (germline): MNHEY, SVGAGI. CDR3 size: 15 residues. Trimming stripped 0 bases from V and 1 base from J, with 10 bases between.

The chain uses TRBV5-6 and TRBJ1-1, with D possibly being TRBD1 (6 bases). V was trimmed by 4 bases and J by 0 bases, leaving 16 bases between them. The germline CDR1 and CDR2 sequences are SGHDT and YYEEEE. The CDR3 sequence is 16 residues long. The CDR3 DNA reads TGTGCCAGCAGCGACAACACAGGGTTCATGAACACTGAAGCTTTCTTT. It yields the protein CASSDNTGFMNTEAFF.

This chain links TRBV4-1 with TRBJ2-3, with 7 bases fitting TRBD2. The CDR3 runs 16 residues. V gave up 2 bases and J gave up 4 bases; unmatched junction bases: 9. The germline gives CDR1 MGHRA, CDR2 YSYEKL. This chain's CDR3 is CASSQLGGRASDTQYF. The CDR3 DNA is TGCGCCAGCAGCCAACTGGGAGGGAGGGCCTCAGATACGCAGTATTTT.

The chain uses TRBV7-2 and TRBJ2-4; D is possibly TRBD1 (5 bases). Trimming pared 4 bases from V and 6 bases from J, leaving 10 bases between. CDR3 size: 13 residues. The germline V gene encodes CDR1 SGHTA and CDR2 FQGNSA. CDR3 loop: CASSSRQLNIQYF. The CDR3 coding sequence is TGTGCCAGCAGCTCAAGACAGCTAAACATTCAGTACTTC.

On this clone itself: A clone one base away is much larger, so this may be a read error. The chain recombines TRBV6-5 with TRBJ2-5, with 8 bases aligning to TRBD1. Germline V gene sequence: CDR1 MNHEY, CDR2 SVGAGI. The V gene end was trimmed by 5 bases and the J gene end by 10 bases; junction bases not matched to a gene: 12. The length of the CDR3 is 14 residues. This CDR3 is CASSETLRTGNQYF. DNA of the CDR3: TGTGCCAGCAGTGAAACGCTTCGGACAGGGAACCAGTACTTC.

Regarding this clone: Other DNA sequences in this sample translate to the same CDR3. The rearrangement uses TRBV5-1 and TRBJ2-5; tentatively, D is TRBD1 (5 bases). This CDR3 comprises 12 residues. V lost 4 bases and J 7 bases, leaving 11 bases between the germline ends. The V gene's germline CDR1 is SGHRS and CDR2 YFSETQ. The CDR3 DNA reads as TGCGCCAGCAGCGCGGCAGGGTTGACCCAGTACTTC. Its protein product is CASSAAGLTQYF. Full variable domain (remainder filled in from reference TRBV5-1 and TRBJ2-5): KAGVTQTPRYLIKTRGQQVTLSCSPISGHRSVSWYQQTPGQGLQFLFEYFSETQRNKGNFPGRFSGRQFSNSRSEMNVSTLELGDSALYLCASSAAGLTQYFGPGTRLLVL.

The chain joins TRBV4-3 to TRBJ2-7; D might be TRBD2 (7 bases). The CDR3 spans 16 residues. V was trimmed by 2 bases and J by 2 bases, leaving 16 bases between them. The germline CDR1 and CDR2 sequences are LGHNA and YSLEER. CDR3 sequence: CASSQRGGSRAYEQYF. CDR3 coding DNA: TGCGCCAGCAGCCAAAGGGGGGGATCCAGGGCCTACGAGCAGTACTTC.

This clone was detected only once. The CDR3 reads CASSVGVAGVGDTQYF. CDR3 nucleotides: TGTGCCAGCAGCGTAGGAGTAGCGGGAGTAGGGGATACGCAGTATTTT. The V call is TRBV9, the J call TRBJ2-3, with 9 bases aligning to TRBD2. The CDR3 contains 16 residues. Germline-derived CDR1 and CDR2 are SGDLS and YYNGEE. Trimming cost V 0 bases and J 6 bases; bases outside gene matches: 8.

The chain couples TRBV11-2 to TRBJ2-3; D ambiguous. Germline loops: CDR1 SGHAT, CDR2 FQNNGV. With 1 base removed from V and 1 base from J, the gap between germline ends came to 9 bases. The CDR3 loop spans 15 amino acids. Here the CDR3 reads CASSLGSVGTDTQYF. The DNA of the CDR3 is TGTGCCAGCAGCTTAGGGAGTGTGGGCACAGATACGCAGTATTTT.

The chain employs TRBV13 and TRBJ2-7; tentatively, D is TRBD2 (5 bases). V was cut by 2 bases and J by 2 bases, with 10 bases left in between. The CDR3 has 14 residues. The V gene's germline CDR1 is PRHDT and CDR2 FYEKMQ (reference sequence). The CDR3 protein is CASSLRENAYEQYF. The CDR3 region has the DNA TGTGCCAGCAGCTTAAGGGAGAATGCCTACGAGCAGTACTTC.

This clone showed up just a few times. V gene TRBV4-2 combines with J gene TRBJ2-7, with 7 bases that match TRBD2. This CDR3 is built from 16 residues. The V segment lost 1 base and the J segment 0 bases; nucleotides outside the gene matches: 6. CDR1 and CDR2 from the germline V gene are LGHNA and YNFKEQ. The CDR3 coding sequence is TGTGCCAGCAGCCAAGGTATATCTAGCGGCTCCTACGAGCAGTACTTC. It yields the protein CASSQGISSGSYEQYF.

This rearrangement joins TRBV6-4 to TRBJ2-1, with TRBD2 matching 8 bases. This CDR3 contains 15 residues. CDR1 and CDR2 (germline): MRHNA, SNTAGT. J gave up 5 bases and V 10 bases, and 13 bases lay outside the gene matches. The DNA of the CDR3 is TGTGCCACCCGGACTAGCCCTAGGGGCAACAATGAGCAGTTCTTC. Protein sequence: CATRTSPRGNNEQFF.

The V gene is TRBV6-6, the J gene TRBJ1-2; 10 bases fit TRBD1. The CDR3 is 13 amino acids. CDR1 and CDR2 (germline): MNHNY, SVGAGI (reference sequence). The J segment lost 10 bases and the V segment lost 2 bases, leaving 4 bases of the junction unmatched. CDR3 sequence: CASSYGTGVDYTF. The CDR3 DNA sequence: TGTGCCAGCAGTTACGGGACAGGGGTGGACTACACCTTC.

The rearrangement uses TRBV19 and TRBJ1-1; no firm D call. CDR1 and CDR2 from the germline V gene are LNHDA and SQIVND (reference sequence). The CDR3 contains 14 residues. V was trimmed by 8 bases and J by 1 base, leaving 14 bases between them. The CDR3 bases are TGTGCCAGTTCCTTTCGGGAGCAGAACACTGAAGCTTTCTTT. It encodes CASSFREQNTEAFF.

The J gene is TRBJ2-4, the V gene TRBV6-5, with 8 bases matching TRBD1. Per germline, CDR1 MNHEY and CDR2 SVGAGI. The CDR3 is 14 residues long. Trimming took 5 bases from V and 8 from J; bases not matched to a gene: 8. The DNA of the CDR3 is TGTGCCAGCAGTACCGGGGCAGGGGGCTACATTCAGTACTTC. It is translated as CASSTGAGGYIQYF.

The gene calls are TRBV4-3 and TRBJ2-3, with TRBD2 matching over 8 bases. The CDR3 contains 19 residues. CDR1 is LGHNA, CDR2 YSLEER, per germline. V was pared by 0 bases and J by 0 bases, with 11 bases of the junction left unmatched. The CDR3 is CASSQDDGLAGISTDTQYF. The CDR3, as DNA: TGCGCCAGCAGCCAAGATGATGGCCTAGCGGGCATCAGCACAGATACGCAGTATTTT.

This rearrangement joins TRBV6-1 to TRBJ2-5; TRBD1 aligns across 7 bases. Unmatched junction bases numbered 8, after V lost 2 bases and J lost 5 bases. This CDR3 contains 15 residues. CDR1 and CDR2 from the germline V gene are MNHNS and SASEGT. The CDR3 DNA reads TGTGCCAGCAGTGAATCGGGGCAGGGGGAGGAGACCCAGTACTTC. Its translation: CASSESGQGEETQYF.